This T cell receptor beta chain was sequenced in a study of tumor and adjacent non-tumor tissue in lung cancer. Turning to this clonotype: Relative to the germline gene, one junction end is altered; a read error may explain this.

This CDR3 spans 12 amino acids. Germline CDR1 reads ENHRY; CDR2 reads SYGVKD. The library came from three nested PCR rounds adapted from ARM-PCR protocols. TCRdb reprocessed the multiplex PCR reads via MiXCR and lists one record per CDR3 protein. The table shows 75,000 to 95,000 distinct CDR3 sequences, with roughly 72% occurring only once. This sample's RNA came from whole unsorted tissue. The rearrangement uses TRBV10-3 and TRBJ2-5, with unresolved D. The TCR originated in a woman aged 35 to 49 with non-small cell lung cancer. Sequenced input: lung tumor tissue. Here the CDR3 reads CAIGRYHETQYF. CDR3 nucleotides: TGTGCCATAGGACGGTACCATGAGACCCAGTACTTC.